This TCR beta chain was recorded in a study of CD8 T cells in Susac syndrome. As for the study in general: Each patient with Susac syndrome, at the time of blood draw, was therapy-naive, on corticosteroids, or on intravenous immunoglobulin alone.

Random hexamers were used to reverse transcribe an amount of about 0.45 to 1 ug RNA. Amplification of TCR beta CDR3 spanned 54 Vbeta and 13 Jbeta via immunoSEQ multiplex PCR. Each CDR3 protein gets one entry after TCRdb re-called the immunoSEQ multiplex PCR reads with MiXCR. Among 150,000 to 200,000 distinct CDR3 sequences, more than 85% were seen once, and the ten largest hold about 0.17%. The CDR3 consists of 16 residues. The germline V gene has CDR1 SGHAT and CDR2 FQNNGV. J gave up 2 bases and V 7 bases, and 14 bases lay outside the gene matches. This chain uses TRBV11-2 with TRBJ2-7; 7 nucleotides match TRBD1. The sequenced sample was CD8+ T cells from PBMCs. The receptor was derived from a human donor with Susac syndrome. The CDR3 region has the DNA TGTGCCAGCACTTCCTCGTCCGGACAGGCGACCTACGAGCAGTACTTC. As protein: CASTSSSGQATYEQYF.